This entry concerns a single T cell receptor (beta chain). RNA transcripts yielded amplified TCR beta CDR3 regions. The first round was an RT-PCR with HTBI primers, and the second round was a multiplex PCR. Via MiXCR, TCRdb re-called the multiplex PCR reads, giving one row per CDR3 protein. The data contain hundreds of thousands of distinct CDR3 sequences, roughly 21% of them singletons. The entry originates in a study of Graves' ophthalmopathy and Graves' hyperthyroidism. The CDR3 totals 14 residues. V dropped 3 bases and J dropped 7; count of bases not matched to a gene: 8. Exclusion covered patients with other autoimmune diseases or uncontrolled infections (as well as pregnancy or lactation).

The TCR sequence derives from a woman younger than 30 with stable Graves' hyperthyroidism. Sequencing was carried out using peripheral blood. This chain uses TRBV12-3 or TRBV12-4 with TRBJ1-2; 7 bases map to TRBD1. The CDR3 protein is CASSFGRRGVGYTF. The CDR3 region has the DNA TGTGCCAGCAGTTTCGGTCGCAGGGGGGTTGGCTACACCTTC.